Listed below are T cell receptor beta chains from one sample, sequenced in a study of blood T cell repertoires in COVID-19. The assay was immunoSEQ multiplex PCR, and TCRdb's table has in-frame clones only and misses some. This sample has fewer than 450,000 clones; about nine tenths occur once, and the top ten carry 5.5% to 7.5%. Sample: peripheral blood. The receptors derive from an older woman with COVID-19, enrolled during active disease. Each CDR3 is given with its conserved first and last residue. Fields, in order: CDR3 length, clone size, D gene, V gene, J gene, CDR3 protein, CDR3 DNA. A D gene is named only where the DNA matches it firmly. Size is stated for part of the rows, as once, few or many counts, or as a class when the clone is expanded.

14	-	-	TRBV7-9	TRBJ1-6	CASSESSYNSPLHF	TGTGCCAGCAGCGAGAGCTCCTATAATTCACCCCTCCACTTT
13	few	-	TRBV5-1	TRBJ1-2	CASSMTGLSGYTF	TGCGCCAGCAGCATGACAGGATTATCTGGCTACACCTTC
11	-	-	TRBV2	TRBJ1-1	CASKLSTEAFF	TGTGCCAGCAAACTAAGCACTGAAGCTTTCTTT
15	-	-	TRBV29-1	TRBJ1-1	CSVALSPSGGTEAFF	TGCAGCGTTGCCCTAAGCCCATCTGGAGGCACTGAAGCTTTCTTT
14	once	-	TRBV7-9	TRBJ1-5	CASSHEAGNQPQHF	TGTGCCAGCAGCCATGAAGCGGGGAATCAGCCCCAGCATTTT
13	-	-	TRBV12-3/TRBV12-4	TRBJ2-7	CASTTGFNYEQYF	TGTGCCAGCACCACGGGATTCAACTACGAGCAGTACTTC
16	few	TRBD2	TRBV9	TRBJ2-1	CASSVGSSGGPNEQFF	TGTGCCAGCAGCGTAGGCTCTAGCGGGGGACCGAATGAGCAGTTCTTC
14	-	TRBD2	TRBV5-1	TRBJ2-5	CASSTSGNQETQYF	TGCGCCAGCAGCACTAGCGGGAACCAAGAGACCCAGTACTTC
11	-	-	TRBV12-3/TRBV12-4	TRBJ2-1	CASSYLDEQFF	TGTGCCAGCAGTTACTTAGATGAGCAGTTCTTC
14	-	TRBD2	TRBV10-3	TRBJ2-2	CAIRIGLATGELFF	TGTGCCATCAGAATCGGACTAGCCACCGGGGAGCTGTTTTTT
17	-	-	TRBV20-1	TRBJ2-7	CSASSPSGQVASYEQYF	TGCAGTGCTAGTTCCCCGAGTGGGCAGGTCGCCTCATACGAGCAGTACTTC
17	-	TRBD1	TRBV7-8	TRBJ1-1	CASSLVQGQGVKTEAFF	TGTGCCAGCAGCTTAGTGCAAGGTCAGGGGGTAAAAACTGAAGCTTTCTTT
12	-	TRBD1	TRBV2	TRBJ1-5	CASSILTGTGKF	TGTGCCAGCAGTATCCTTACCGGGACAGGGAAATTT
16	once	-	TRBV6-5	TRBJ1-5	CASSYPTDSPNQPQHF	TGTGCCAGCAGTTACCCGACAGATTCTCCCAATCAGCCCCAGCATTTT
13	-	-	TRBV19	TRBJ2-3	CASTRTSTDTQYF	TGTGCCAGTACCAGAACCAGCACAGATACGCAGTATTTT
13	-	-	TRBV5-1	TRBJ2-5	CASSPRGKETQYF	TGCGCCAGCAGCCCCCGGGGGAAAGAGACCCAGTACTTC
12	few	-	TRBV19	TRBJ1-2	CASSSAGGGYTF	TGTGCCAGTAGCTCCGCGGGGGGCGGCTACACCTTC
14	few	-	TRBV7-2	TRBJ1-3	CASSPGGPGNTIYF	TGTGCCAGCAGCCCCGGGGGGCCTGGAAACACCATATATTTT